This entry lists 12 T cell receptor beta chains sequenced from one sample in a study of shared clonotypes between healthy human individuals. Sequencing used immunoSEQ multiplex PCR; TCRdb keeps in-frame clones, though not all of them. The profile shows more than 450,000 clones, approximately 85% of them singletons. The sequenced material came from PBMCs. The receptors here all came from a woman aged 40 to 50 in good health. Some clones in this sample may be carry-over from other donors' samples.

CDR3 nucleotides: TGTGCCAGCAGTGCGACAGGCAGCAATGAAAAACTGTTTTTT. Protein sequence: CASSATGSNEKLFF. The chain combines TRBV28 with TRBJ1-4; D possibly corresponds to TRBD1 (6 bases). CDR3 length: 14 amino acids. The germline gives CDR1 MDHEN, CDR2 SYDVKM. Deletions cut 5 bases from V and 5 bases from J, with 12 bases between.

The CDR3 region has the DNA TGTGCCAGCAGCGCGCAGGGAGGGAACTATGGCTACACCTTC. Translation gives CASSAQGGNYGYTF. The gene calls are TRBV11-2 and TRBJ1-2, with a tentative D call TRBD1 (5 bases). Germline CDR1 and CDR2: SGHAT and FQNNGV. This CDR3 has 14 residues. The V end was cut by 5 bases, the J end by 2 bases, with 12 bases between. Full variable domain (rest looked up from reference TRBV11-2 and TRBJ1-2): EAGVAQSPRYKIIEKRQSVAFWCNPISGHATLYWYQQILGQGPKLLIQFQNNGVVDDSQLPKDRFSAERLKGVDSTLKIQPAKLEDSAVYLCASSAQGGNYGYTFGSGTRLTVV.

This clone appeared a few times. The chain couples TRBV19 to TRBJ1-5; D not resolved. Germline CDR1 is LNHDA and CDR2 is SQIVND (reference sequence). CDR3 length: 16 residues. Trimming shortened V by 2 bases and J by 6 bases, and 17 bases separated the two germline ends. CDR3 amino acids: CASSIPPDGYGQPQHF. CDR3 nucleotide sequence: TGTGCCAGTAGTATACCCCCGGACGGGTATGGTCAGCCCCAGCATTTT.

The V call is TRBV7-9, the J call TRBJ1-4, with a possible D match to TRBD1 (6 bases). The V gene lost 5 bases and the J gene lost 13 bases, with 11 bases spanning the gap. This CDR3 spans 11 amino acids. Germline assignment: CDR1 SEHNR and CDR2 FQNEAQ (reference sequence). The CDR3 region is CASSPGVPLFF. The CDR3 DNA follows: TGTGCCAGCAGCCCAGGGGTGCCACTGTTTTTT.

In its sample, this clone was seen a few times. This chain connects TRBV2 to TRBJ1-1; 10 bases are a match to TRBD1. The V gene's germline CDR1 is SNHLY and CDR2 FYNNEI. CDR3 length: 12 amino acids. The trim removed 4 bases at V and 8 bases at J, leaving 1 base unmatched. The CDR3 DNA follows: TGTGCCAGCAGTGGGGACAGGGGAGAAGCTTTCTTT. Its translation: CASSGDRGEAFF.

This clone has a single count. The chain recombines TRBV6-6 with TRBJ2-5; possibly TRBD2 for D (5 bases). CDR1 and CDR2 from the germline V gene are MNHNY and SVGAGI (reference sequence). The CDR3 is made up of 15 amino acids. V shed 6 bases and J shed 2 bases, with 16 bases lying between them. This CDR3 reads CASSSTSGPQETQYF. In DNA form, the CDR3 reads TGTGCCAGCAGCTCTACTAGTGGACCACAAGAGACCCAGTACTTC.

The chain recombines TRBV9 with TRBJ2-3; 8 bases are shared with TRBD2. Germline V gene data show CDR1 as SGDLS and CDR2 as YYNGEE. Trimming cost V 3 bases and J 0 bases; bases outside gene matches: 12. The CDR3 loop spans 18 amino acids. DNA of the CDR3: TGTGCCAGCAGCGCCCATTCAGGGGTAGCGGGGAGCACAGATACGCAGTATTTT. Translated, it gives CASSAHSGVAGSTDTQYF.

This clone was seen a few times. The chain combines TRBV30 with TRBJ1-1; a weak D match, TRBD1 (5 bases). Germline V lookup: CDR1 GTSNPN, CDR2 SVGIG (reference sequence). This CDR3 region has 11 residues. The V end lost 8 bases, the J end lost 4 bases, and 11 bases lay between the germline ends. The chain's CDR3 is CATRQTTEAFF. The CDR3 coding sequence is TGTGCCACCAGACAGACCACTGAAGCTTTCTTT.

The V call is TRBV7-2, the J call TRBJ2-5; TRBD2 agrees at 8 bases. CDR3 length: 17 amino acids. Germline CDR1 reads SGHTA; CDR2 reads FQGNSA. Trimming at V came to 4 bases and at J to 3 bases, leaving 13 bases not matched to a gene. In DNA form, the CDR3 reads TGTGCCAGCAGCTCTAGCGGCACGGGAGGGCTGGAAGAGACCCAGTACTTC. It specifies CASSSSGTGGLEETQYF.

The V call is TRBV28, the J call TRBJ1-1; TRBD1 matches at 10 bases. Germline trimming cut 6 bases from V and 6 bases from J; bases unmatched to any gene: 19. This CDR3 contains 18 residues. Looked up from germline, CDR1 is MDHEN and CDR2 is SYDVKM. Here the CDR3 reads CASRKPGQGLGVSAEAFF. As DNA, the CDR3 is TGTGCCAGCAGAAAGCCGGGACAGGGGCTTGGGGTAAGCGCTGAAGCTTTCTTT.

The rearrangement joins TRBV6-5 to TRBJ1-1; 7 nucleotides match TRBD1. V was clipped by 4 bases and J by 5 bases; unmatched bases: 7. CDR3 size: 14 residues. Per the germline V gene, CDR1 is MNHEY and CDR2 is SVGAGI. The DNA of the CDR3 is TGTGCCAGCAGTTTACAGGGGAAAGTAACTGAAGCTTTCTTT. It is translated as CASSLQGKVTEAFF.

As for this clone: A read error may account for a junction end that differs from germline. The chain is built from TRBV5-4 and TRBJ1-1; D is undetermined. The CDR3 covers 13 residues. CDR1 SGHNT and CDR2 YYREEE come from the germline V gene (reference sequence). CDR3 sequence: CASSMDRHTEAFF. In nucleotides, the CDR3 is TGTGCCAGCAGCATGGACCGACACACCGAAGCTTTCTTT.